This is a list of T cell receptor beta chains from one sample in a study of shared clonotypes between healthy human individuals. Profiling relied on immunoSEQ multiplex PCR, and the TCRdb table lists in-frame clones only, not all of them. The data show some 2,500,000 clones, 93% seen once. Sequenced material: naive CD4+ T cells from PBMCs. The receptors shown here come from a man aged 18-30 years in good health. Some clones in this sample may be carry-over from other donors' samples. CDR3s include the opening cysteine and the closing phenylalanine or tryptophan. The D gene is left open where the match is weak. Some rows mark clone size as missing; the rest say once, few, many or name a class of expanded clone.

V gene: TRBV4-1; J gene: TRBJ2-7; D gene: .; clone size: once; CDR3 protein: CASSLWPRTDNYEQYF; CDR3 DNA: TGCGCCAGCAGCCTTTGGCCTAGGACAGACAACTACGAGCAGTACTTC
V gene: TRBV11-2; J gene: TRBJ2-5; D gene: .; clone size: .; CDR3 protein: CASSFGLETQYF; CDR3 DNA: TGTGCCAGCAGCTTCGGATTGGAGACCCAGTACTTC
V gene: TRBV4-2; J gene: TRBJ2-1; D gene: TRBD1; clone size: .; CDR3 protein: CASSPQTGNEQFF; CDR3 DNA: TGTGCCAGCAGCCCACAGACAGGGAATGAGCAGTTCTTC
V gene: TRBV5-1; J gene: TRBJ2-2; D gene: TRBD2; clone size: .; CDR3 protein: CASSLGLAGGPVTGELFF; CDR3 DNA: TGCGCCAGCAGCTTGGGTCTAGCGGGAGGGCCGGTCACCGGGGAGCTGTTTTTT
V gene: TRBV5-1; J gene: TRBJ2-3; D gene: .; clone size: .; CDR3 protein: CASSVDSLSDTQYF; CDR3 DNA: TGCGCCAGCAGCGTGGACAGTCTTTCAGATACGCAGTATTTT
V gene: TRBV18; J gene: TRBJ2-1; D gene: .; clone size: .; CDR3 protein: CASSPNGRNEQFF; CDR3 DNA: TGTGCCAGCTCACCAAACGGTCGGAATGAGCAGTTCTTC
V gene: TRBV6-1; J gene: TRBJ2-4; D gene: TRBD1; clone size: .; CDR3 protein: CASSGTGSGDQYF; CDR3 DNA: TGTGCCAGCAGTGGGACAGGGTCAGGTGACCAGTACTTC
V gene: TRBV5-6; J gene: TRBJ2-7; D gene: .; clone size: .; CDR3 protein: CASRPLEPIYEQYF; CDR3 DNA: TGTGCCAGCAGACCCCTAGAGCCGATCTACGAGCAGTACTTC
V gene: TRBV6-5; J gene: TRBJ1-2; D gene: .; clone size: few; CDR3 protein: CASSYSGSYGYTF; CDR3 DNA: TGTGCCAGCAGTTACTCAGGGTCCTATGGCTACACCTTC
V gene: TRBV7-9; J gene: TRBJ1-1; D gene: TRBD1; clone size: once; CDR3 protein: CASSLRQGTEAFF; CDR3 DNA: TGTGCCAGCAGCTTAAGACAGGGCACTGAAGCTTTCTTT
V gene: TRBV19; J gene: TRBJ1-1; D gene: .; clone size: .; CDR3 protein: CATVTGLGLANTEAFF; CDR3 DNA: TGTGCCACCGTAACAGGGTTGGGGTTGGCGAACACTGAAGCTTTCTTT
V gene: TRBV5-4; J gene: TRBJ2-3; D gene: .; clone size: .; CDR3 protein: CASSNRREADTQYF; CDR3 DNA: TGTGCCAGCAGCAACAGGAGGGAAGCAGATACGCAGTATTTT
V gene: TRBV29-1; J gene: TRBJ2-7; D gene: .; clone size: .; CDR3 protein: CSVGQGGYEQYF; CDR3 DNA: TGCAGCGTTGGTCAGGGAGGCTACGAGCAGTACTTC
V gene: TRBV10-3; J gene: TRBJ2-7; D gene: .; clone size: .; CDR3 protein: CAISEMESTYEQYF; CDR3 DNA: TGTGCCATCAGTGAGATGGAGTCCACCTACGAGCAGTACTTC
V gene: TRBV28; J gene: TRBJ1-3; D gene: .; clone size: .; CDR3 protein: CAGFGPAMAGNTIYF; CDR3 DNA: TGTGCCGGATTTGGACCCGCCATGGCTGGAAACACCATATATTTT
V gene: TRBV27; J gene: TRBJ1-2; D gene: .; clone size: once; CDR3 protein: CASSTNRVNYGYTF; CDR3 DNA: TGTGCCAGCAGCACAAACAGGGTTAACTATGGCTACACCTTC
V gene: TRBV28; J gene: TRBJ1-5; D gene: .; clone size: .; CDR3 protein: CASNLGGGGQPQHF; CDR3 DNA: TGTGCCAGCAACTTAGGGGGGGGAGGTCAGCCCCAGCATTTT
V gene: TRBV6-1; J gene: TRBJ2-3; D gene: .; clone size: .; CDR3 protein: CASSEAPFGSRRGDTQYF; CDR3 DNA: TGTGCCAGCAGTGAAGCGCCATTTGGGAGCAGACGGGGAGATACGCAGTATTTT
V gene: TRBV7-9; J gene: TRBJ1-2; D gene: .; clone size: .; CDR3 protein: CASSPGSGRADYGYTF; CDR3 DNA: TGTGCCAGCAGCCCAGGAAGCGGCAGGGCGGACTATGGCTACACCTTC
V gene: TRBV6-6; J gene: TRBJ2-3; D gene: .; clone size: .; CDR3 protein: CASSYGSSADTQYF; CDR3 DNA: TGTGCCAGCAGTTACGGCAGCAGTGCAGATACGCAGTATTTT
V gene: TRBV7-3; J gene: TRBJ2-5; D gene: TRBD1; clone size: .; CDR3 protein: CASSFDRGETQYF; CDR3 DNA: TGTGCCAGCAGCTTCGACAGGGGTGAGACCCAGTACTTC
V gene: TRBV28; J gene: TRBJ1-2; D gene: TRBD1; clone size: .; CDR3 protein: CASRRTGLDGYTF; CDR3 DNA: TGCGCCAGCAGGCGGACAGGGCTCGATGGCTACACCTTC
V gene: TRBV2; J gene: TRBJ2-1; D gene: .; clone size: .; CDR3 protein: CASTSGGTDYNEQFF; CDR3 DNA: TGTGCCAGCACCTCGGGCGGGACTGACTACAATGAGCAGTTCTTC
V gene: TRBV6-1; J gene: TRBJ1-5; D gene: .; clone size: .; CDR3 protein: CASVSQYSNQPQHF; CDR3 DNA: TGTGCCAGTGTGAGTCAGTATAGCAATCAGCCCCAGCATTTT
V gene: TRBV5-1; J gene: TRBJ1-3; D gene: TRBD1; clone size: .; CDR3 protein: CASQGQGMSGNTIYF; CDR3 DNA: TGCGCCAGCCAGGGACAGGGGATGTCTGGAAACACCATATATTTT
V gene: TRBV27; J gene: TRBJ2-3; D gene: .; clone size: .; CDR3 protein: CASSEWETGTDTQYF; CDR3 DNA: TGTGCCAGCAGTGAGTGGGAGACGGGCACAGATACGCAGTATTTT
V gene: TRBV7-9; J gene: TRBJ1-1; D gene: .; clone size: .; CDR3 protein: CAGRSVNTEAFF; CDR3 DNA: TGTGCCGGCCGGTCAGTGAACACTGAAGCTTTCTTT
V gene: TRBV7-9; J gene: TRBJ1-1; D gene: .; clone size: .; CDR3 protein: CASSLGGLNTEAFF; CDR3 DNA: TGTGCCAGCAGCTTGGGGGGCTTGAACACTGAAGCTTTCTTT
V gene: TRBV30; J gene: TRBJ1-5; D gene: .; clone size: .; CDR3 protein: CAWSVFSDSQPQHF; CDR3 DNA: TGTGCCTGGAGTGTATTCTCCGACAGCCAGCCCCAGCATTTT
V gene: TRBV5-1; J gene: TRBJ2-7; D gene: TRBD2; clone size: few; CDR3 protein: CASSPIAGGSYEQYF; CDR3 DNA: TGCGCCAGCAGCCCCATAGCGGGAGGCTCCTACGAGCAGTACTTC
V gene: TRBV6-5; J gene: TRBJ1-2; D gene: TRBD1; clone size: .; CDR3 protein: CASSPTGGRNYGYTF; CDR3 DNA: TGTGCCAGCAGTCCGACAGGGGGTCGTAACTATGGCTACACCTTC
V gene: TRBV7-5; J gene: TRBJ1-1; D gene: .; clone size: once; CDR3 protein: CARSHGTANTEAFF; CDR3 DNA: TGTGCCAGAAGCCATGGGACAGCAAACACTGAAGCTTTCTTT
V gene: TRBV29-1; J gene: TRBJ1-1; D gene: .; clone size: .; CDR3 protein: CSVGREGVEAFF; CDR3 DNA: TGCAGCGTTGGACGAGAGGGGGTTGAGGCTTTCTTT
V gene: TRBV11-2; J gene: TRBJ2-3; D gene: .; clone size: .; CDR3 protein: CASSLDHLSGIRTDTQYF; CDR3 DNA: TGTGCCAGCAGCTTAGACCACCTGAGTGGGATTCGTACAGATACGCAGTATTTT
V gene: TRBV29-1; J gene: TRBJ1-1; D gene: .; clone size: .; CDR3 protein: CSVVRLRRDTEAFF; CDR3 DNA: TGCAGCGTTGTCCGGCTTAGACGGGACACTGAAGCTTTCTTT
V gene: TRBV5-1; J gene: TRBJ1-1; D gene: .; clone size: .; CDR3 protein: CASSLAQKTEAFF; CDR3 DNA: TGCGCCAGCAGCTTGGCCCAGAAAACTGAAGCTTTCTTT
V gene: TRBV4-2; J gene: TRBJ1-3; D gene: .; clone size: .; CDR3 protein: CASSPYSVRGIGASSGNTIYF; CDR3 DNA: TGTGCCAGCAGCCCATACTCAGTCCGGGGGATAGGGGCTAGCTCTGGAAACACCATATATTTT
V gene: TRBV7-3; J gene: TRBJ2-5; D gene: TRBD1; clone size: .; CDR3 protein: CASSQGAGETQYF; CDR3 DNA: TGTGCCAGCAGCCAGGGGGCCGGGGAGACCCAGTACTTC
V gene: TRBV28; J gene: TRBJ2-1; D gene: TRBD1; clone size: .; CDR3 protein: CASLKRQGDNEQFF; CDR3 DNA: TGTGCCAGCCTAAAAAGACAGGGGGACAATGAGCAGTTCTTC
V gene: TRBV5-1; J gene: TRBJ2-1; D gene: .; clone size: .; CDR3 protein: CASRTGRAYNEQFF; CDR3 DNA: TGCGCCAGCAGGACGGGAAGGGCCTACAATGAGCAGTTCTTC
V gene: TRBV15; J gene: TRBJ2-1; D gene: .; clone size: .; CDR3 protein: CATRDRGSSYNEQFF; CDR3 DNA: TGTGCCACCAGGGATCGGGGAAGCTCCTACAATGAGCAGTTCTTC
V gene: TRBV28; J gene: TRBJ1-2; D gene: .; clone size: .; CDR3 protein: CASSQRQALNYGYTF; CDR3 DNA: TGTGCCAGCAGCCAACGACAGGCTCTCAACTATGGCTACACCTTC
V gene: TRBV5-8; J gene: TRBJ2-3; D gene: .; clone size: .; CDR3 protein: CASSEATDTQYF; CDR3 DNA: TGTGCCAGCAGCGAGGCAACAGATACGCAGTATTTT
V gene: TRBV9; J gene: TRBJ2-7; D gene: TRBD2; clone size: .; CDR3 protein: CASSPLGASGRPEQYF; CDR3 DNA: TGTGCCAGCAGCCCTCTGGGGGCTAGCGGGAGGCCCGAGCAGTACTTC
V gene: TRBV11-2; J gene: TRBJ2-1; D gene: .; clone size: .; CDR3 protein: CASSLRLAAYNEQFF; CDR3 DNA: TGTGCCAGCAGCTTAAGGCTAGCTGCATACAATGAGCAGTTCTTC
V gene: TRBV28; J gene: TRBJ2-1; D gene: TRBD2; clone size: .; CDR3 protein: CASSLLSLVAGRGIYNEQFF; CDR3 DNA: TGTGCCAGCAGTTTGCTGTCTTTGGTAGCGGGAAGGGGGATCTACAATGAGCAGTTCTTC
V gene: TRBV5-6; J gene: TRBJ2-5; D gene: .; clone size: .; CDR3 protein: CASSKRGGETQYF; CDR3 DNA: TGTGCCAGCAGCAAAAGAGGCGGAGAGACCCAGTACTTC
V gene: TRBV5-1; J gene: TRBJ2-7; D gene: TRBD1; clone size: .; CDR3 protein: CASSPQPGQGGHEQYF; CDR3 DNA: TGCGCCAGCAGCCCACAACCGGGACAGGGGGGCCACGAGCAGTACTTC
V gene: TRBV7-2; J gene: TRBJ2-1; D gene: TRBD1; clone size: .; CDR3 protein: CASSPRQGEDEQFF; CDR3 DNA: TGTGCCAGCAGCCCCCGACAGGGGGAGGATGAGCAGTTCTTC
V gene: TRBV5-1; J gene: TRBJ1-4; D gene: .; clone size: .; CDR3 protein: CASSLEAPGEKLFF; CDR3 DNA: TGCGCCAGCAGCTTGGAAGCTCCGGGGGAAAAACTGTTTTTT
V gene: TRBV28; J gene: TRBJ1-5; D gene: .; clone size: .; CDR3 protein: CATRGGNQPQHF; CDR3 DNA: TGTGCCACCAGAGGGGGAAATCAGCCCCAGCATTTT
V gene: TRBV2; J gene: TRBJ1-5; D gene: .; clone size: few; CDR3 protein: CASSVEGPQHF; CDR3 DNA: TGTGCCAGCAGCGTAGAGGGGCCCCAGCATTTT
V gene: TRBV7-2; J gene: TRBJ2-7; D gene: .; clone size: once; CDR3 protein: CASSLEEQYEQYF; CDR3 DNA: TGTGCCAGCAGCTTGGAGGAGCAATACGAGCAGTACTTC
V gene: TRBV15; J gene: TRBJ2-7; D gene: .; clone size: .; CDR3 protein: CATSRDRQAGQYF; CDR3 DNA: TGTGCCACCAGCAGAGATCGGCAGGCCGGGCAGTACTTC
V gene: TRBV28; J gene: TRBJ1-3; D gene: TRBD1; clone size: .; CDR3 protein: CASRGTGAGNTIYF; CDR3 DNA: TGTGCCAGCAGGGGTACAGGGGCTGGAAACACCATATATTTT
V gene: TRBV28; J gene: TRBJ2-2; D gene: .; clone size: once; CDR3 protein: CASSLDLARNTGELFF; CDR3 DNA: TGTGCCAGCAGTTTAGATCTAGCGAGGAACACCGGGGAGCTGTTTTTT